A selection of T cell receptor beta chains follows, all from one sample in a study of blood T cell repertoires in COVID-19. This table comes from immunoSEQ multiplex PCR, and its TCRdb copy is limited to in-frame clones, with some not included. Here the sample spans 150,000 or so clones, approximately 80% being singletons. The sequencing sample was made of PBMCs or T cells enriched from blood (not recorded which). The receptors stem from a middle-aged man who had recovered from COVID-19. CDR3s include the opening cysteine and the closing phenylalanine or tryptophan. Fields, in order: CDR3 DNA, CDR3 protein, V gene, J gene, clone size, D gene. D genes are given only for firm matches. A clone size is listed for some rows: how often the clone was seen (once, few, many), or a class if it is expanded.

CDR3nt: TGTGCCAGCAGCTCTCAGGGGGAACACACCATATATTTT
CDR3aa: CASSSQGEHTIYF
v_gene: TRBV5-5
j_gene: TRBJ1-3
abundance: NA
d_gene: TRBD1

CDR3nt: TGTGCCAGCAGCTTTTTACCAGACCAAGAGACCCAGTACTTC
CDR3aa: CASSFLPDQETQYF
v_gene: TRBV12-1
j_gene: TRBJ2-5
abundance: NA
d_gene: NA

CDR3nt: TGTGCCAGCAGCCCAAAAAAAAAGCTGGGACAGGGTGTGGGGGAGAACACTGAAGCTTTCTTT
CDR3aa: CASSPKKKLGQGVGENTEAFF
v_gene: TRBV13
j_gene: TRBJ1-1
abundance: NA
d_gene: TRBD1

CDR3nt: TGCGCCAGCAGCCTTGGACAGGACTCACCCCTCCACTTT
CDR3aa: CASSLGQDSPLHF
v_gene: TRBV5-1
j_gene: TRBJ1-6
abundance: NA
d_gene: TRBD1

CDR3nt: TGTGCCAGCAGCTTAGGACAGGAGAACCTCTATACGCAGTATTTT
CDR3aa: CASSLGQENLYTQYF
v_gene: TRBV5-6
j_gene: TRBJ2-3
abundance: NA
d_gene: TRBD1

CDR3nt: TGCGCCAGCAGCTTGGGCGGGGGGGAGACCCAGTACTTC
CDR3aa: CASSLGGGETQYF
v_gene: TRBV5-1
j_gene: TRBJ2-5
abundance: NA
d_gene: TRBD2

CDR3nt: TGTGCCAGCAGTGCCGGGACAGGGGTTTCAGATACGCAGTATTTT
CDR3aa: CASSAGTGVSDTQYF
v_gene: TRBV5-5
j_gene: TRBJ2-3
abundance: NA
d_gene: TRBD1

CDR3nt: TGCGCCAGCAGCGCCGGAGCGAACACCGGGGAGCTGTTTTTT
CDR3aa: CASSAGANTGELFF
v_gene: TRBV5-1
j_gene: TRBJ2-2
abundance: NA
d_gene: NA

CDR3nt: TGTGCCAGCAGTTACCCTTCGGAGTATAGCAATCAGCCCCAGCATTTT
CDR3aa: CASSYPSEYSNQPQHF
v_gene: TRBV6-5
j_gene: TRBJ1-5
abundance: NA
d_gene: NA

CDR3nt: TGTGCCAGCAGCTTGTTCCGGGGCGAGCAGTACTTC
CDR3aa: CASSLFRGEQYF
v_gene: TRBV5-6
j_gene: TRBJ2-7
abundance: NA
d_gene: NA

CDR3nt: TGTGCCAGCAGCAAAGAAGGTCGGGGAGCTTTCTTT
CDR3aa: CASSKEGRGAFF
v_gene: TRBV7-6
j_gene: TRBJ1-1
abundance: NA
d_gene: NA

CDR3nt: TGTGCCAGCAGTGAAGTCCCTATAGCTAACTATGGCTACACCTTC
CDR3aa: CASSEVPIANYGYTF
v_gene: TRBV2
j_gene: TRBJ1-2
abundance: few
d_gene: NA

CDR3nt: TGCGCCAGCACCGGACTAGCGGGGGGGATAAGCACAGATACGCAGTATTTT
CDR3aa: CASTGLAGGISTDTQYF
v_gene: TRBV5-1
j_gene: TRBJ2-3
abundance: NA
d_gene: TRBD2

CDR3nt: TGCAGCGTTGTAGTTGGGGCCAACGTCCTGACTTTC
CDR3aa: CSVVVGANVLTF
v_gene: TRBV29-1
j_gene: TRBJ2-6
abundance: NA
d_gene: NA

CDR3nt: TGTGCCAGCAGTCGTGTGACAGGTAATGAGGACACCTTC
CDR3aa: CASSRVTGNEDTF
v_gene: TRBV6-2/TRBV6-3
j_gene: TRBJ1-2
abundance: few
d_gene: NA

CDR3nt: TGTGCCAGCACTGGGACACGTCGCATCTCGACTTTTTCCTATAATTCACCCCTCCACTTT
CDR3aa: CASTGTRRISTFSYNSPLHF
v_gene: TRBV6-4
j_gene: TRBJ1-6
abundance: NA
d_gene: NA

CDR3nt: TGTGCCAGCAGCCAAGGGACGCTAGCGGACCAAGAGACCCAGTACTTC
CDR3aa: CASSQGTLADQETQYF
v_gene: TRBV4-2
j_gene: TRBJ2-5
abundance: NA
d_gene: TRBD2

CDR3nt: TGCGCCAGCACCCCTGGCAGGGGACAGGCCACCTACAATGAGCAGTTCTTC
CDR3aa: CASTPGRGQATYNEQFF
v_gene: TRBV5-1
j_gene: TRBJ2-1
abundance: NA
d_gene: TRBD1

CDR3nt: TGTGCCAGTAGTATAAGTGACGGGGGCACTGAAGCTTTCTTT
CDR3aa: CASSISDGGTEAFF
v_gene: TRBV19
j_gene: TRBJ1-1
abundance: few
d_gene: NA

CDR3nt: TGTGCCAGTCGGAGGATGGGACAGGGGGCTGGTGGCTACACCTTC
CDR3aa: CASRRMGQGAGGYTF
v_gene: TRBV6-4
j_gene: TRBJ1-2
abundance: few
d_gene: TRBD1

CDR3nt: TGCGCCAGCAGCTTGACGGGGGGTAATGAAAAACTGTTTTTT
CDR3aa: CASSLTGGNEKLFF
v_gene: TRBV5-1
j_gene: TRBJ1-4
abundance: NA
d_gene: NA

CDR3nt: TGTGCCAGCAGCCCGTGGGCGACAGGGACAGGTTATGGCTACACCTTC
CDR3aa: CASSPWATGTGYGYTF
v_gene: TRBV3-1/TRBV3-2
j_gene: TRBJ1-2
abundance: NA
d_gene: TRBD1

CDR3nt: TGTGCCAGCAGTGAATTGGGCCCAGGGAATTCACCCCTCCACTTT
CDR3aa: CASSELGPGNSPLHF
v_gene: TRBV6-1
j_gene: TRBJ1-6
abundance: NA
d_gene: NA

CDR3nt: TGTGCCAGCAGCTTAGGAGCGGGGGGCTCTTATTACAATGAGCAGTTCTTC
CDR3aa: CASSLGAGGSYYNEQFF
v_gene: TRBV7-9
j_gene: TRBJ2-1
abundance: once
d_gene: TRBD2

CDR3nt: TGTGCCAGCAACCAGGACAGGCTCTGGGAAAAACTGTTTTTT
CDR3aa: CASNQDRLWEKLFF
v_gene: TRBV6-5
j_gene: TRBJ1-4
abundance: NA
d_gene: TRBD1

CDR3nt: TGTGCCACCAGTGATCCGTACAATGAGCAGTTCTTC
CDR3aa: CATSDPYNEQFF
v_gene: TRBV24-1
j_gene: TRBJ2-1
abundance: NA
d_gene: NA

CDR3nt: TGTGCCATCAGTGAGACAGGGTTTGGCTACACCTTC
CDR3aa: CAISETGFGYTF
v_gene: TRBV10-3
j_gene: TRBJ1-2
abundance: NA
d_gene: NA

CDR3nt: TGTGCCAGCGCCTCGGAGGGGCTGACAGATACGCAGTATTTT
CDR3aa: CASASEGLTDTQYF
v_gene: TRBV2
j_gene: TRBJ2-3
abundance: NA
d_gene: NA

CDR3nt: TGTGCCAGTAGTACAATCGGACAGGCCCTGGGTAATTCACCCCTCCACTTT
CDR3aa: CASSTIGQALGNSPLHF
v_gene: TRBV19
j_gene: TRBJ1-6
abundance: NA
d_gene: TRBD1

CDR3nt: TGTGCCAGCAGCCTCGGGCAGGGGGCCCACAATGAGCAGTTCTTC
CDR3aa: CASSLGQGAHNEQFF
v_gene: TRBV11-3
j_gene: TRBJ2-1
abundance: NA
d_gene: TRBD1

CDR3nt: TGTGCCAGCAGTAGCCAGGGGCCCACTGAAGCTTTCTTT
CDR3aa: CASSSQGPTEAFF
v_gene: TRBV12-3/TRBV12-4
j_gene: TRBJ1-1
abundance: once
d_gene: NA

CDR3nt: TGCGCCAGCAGCCCTGGACAGGGGGGTCGGGAAAAACTGTTTTTT
CDR3aa: CASSPGQGGREKLFF
v_gene: TRBV5-1
j_gene: TRBJ1-4
abundance: NA
d_gene: TRBD1

CDR3nt: TGTGCCAGCAGCGTAGCCCACCCCTACTCTGGGGCCAACGTCCTGACTTTC
CDR3aa: CASSVAHPYSGANVLTF
v_gene: TRBV9
j_gene: TRBJ2-6
abundance: NA
d_gene: NA

CDR3nt: TGTGCCAGCAGCTTAGGCGGGCGAAACACCGGGGAGCTGTTTTTT
CDR3aa: CASSLGGRNTGELFF
v_gene: TRBV11-3
j_gene: TRBJ2-2
abundance: NA
d_gene: NA

CDR3nt: TGCGCCAGCAGCCCCCTAGCAGGGGGCAATAATGAAAAACTGTTTTTT
CDR3aa: CASSPLAGGNNEKLFF
v_gene: TRBV5-1
j_gene: TRBJ1-4
abundance: NA
d_gene: TRBD1

CDR3nt: TGTGCCACCAGCAGAGAGACAGACCCTAGCACAGATACGCAGTATTTT
CDR3aa: CATSRETDPSTDTQYF
v_gene: TRBV15
j_gene: TRBJ2-3
abundance: NA
d_gene: NA